The 27 T cell receptor beta chains given below trace back to one sample, sequenced in a study of T-cell memory formation after mild COVID-19. A single record per CDR3 protein comes from TCRdb applying MiXCR to the 5' RACE reads. This table has roughly 560,000 distinct CDR3 sequences, roughly 21% appearing once. Sequenced sample: PBMCs or a T cell subset sorted from them (not recorded which). Source of these receptors: an adult woman who had mild COVID-19 (a few samples of this study predate the infection). Cell type and time point are not known.

This clonotype has just a few counts. The chain recombines TRBV12-3 or TRBV12-4 with TRBJ2-4; D is tentatively TRBD1 or TRBD2 (6 bases each). V shed 7 bases and J shed 15 bases, with 22 bases lying between them. CDR3 length: 13 amino acids. CDR3 DNA: TGTGCCAGCACCTTAGGGGGGTCGACAGGCACGTACTTC. This translates into CASTLGGSTGTYF.

The chain recombines TRBV10-3 with TRBJ1-1; perhaps TRBD1 as D (5 bases). Germline CDR1 and CDR2: ENHRY and SYGVKD. Trimming pared 6 bases from V and 1 base from J, leaving 6 bases between. This CDR3 is 12 amino acids long. The CDR3: CAISGANTEAFF. Written as DNA, the CDR3 is TGTGCCATCAGCGGGGCGAACACTGAAGCTTTCTTT.

The chain joins TRBV12-3 or TRBV12-4 to TRBJ2-1; possible D gene TRBD2, 5 bases. V was cut by 7 bases and J by 5 bases, with 21 bases left in between. This CDR3 is 16 amino acids long. The CDR3 is CASILRAPFGNNEQFF. The CDR3 bases are TGTGCCAGCATCTTGCGGGCCCCCTTCGGGAACAATGAGCAGTTCTTC.

This clonotype was seen a handful of times. The V call is TRBV2, the J call TRBJ2-2, with D uncertain. In germline, CDR1 is SNHLY, CDR2 FYNNEI. Between the trimmed V and J ends, which lost 7 bases and 2 bases, there was a span of 14 bases. The CDR3 totals 15 residues. Written as DNA, the CDR3 is TGTGCCAGCACCCAGAGAAGCGCAAACACCGGGGAGCTGTTTTTT. Its translation is CASTQRSANTGELFF.

This clonotype was detected a few times. This rearrangement joins TRBV14 to TRBJ1-1, with 7 bases that match TRBD1. The CDR3 length is 17 residues. Germline V lookup: CDR1 SGHDN, CDR2 FVKESK. V was pared by 4 bases and J by 6 bases, with 17 bases of the junction left unmatched. The CDR3 DNA reads as TGTGCCAGCAGCCCGTTAAGGGACAAGGGGGCCGGCGCTGAAGCTTTCTTT. It yields the protein CASSPLRDKGAGAEAFF.

The chain recombines TRBV4-2 with TRBJ2-3; no clear D. CDR3 length equals 15 residues. With 2 bases removed from V and 6 bases from J, the gap between germline ends came to 15 bases. Germline values: CDR1 LGHNA, CDR2 YNFKEQ. The CDR3 loop is CASSQRGVEGDTQYF. As DNA, the CDR3 is TGTGCCAGCAGCCAACGTGGCGTGGAAGGGGATACGCAGTATTTT.

CDR3 region: CASSTPDRGFTEAFF. CDR3 DNA sequence: TGTGCCAGCAGTACCCCGGACAGGGGATTCACTGAAGCTTTCTTT. The chain employs TRBV6-2 or TRBV6-3 and TRBJ1-1, with TRBD1 matching over 9 bases. Per the germline V gene, CDR1 is MNHEY and CDR2 is SVGEGT. Unmatched junction bases numbered 8, after V lost 5 bases and J lost 4 bases. The CDR3 totals 15 residues.

V and J are TRBV4-1 and TRBJ2-7; TRBD1 agrees at 7 bases. The germline gives CDR1 MGHRA, CDR2 YSYEKL. This CDR3 spans 18 amino acids. The junction had 17 bases not matched to a gene; V was cut back by 1 base and J by 5 bases. The CDR3 region has the DNA TGCGCCAGCAGCCAAGGGTTGGTCTGGAGACAGGGTTCGCACGAGCAGTACTTC. Encoded protein: CASSQGLVWRQGSHEQYF.

The V and J genes are TRBV6-2 or TRBV6-3 and TRBJ2-7; 9 bases are a match to TRBD1. This CDR3 has 16 amino acids. With V trimmed by 2 bases and J by 3 bases, 8 bases remained unmatched. The germline gives CDR1 MNHEY, CDR2 SVGEGT. CDR3 bases: TGTGCCAGCAGTTACCGGACAGGGGAGCTGGGCTACGAGCAGTACTTC. Its translation is CASSYRTGELGYEQYF.

A few counts support this clonotype. The chain employs TRBV24-1 and TRBJ2-1, with D possibly being TRBD1 (6 bases). The CDR3 sequence is 15 residues long. Germline assignment: CDR1 KGHDR and CDR2 SFDVKD. V was cut by 5 bases and J by 2 bases, with 12 bases left in between. CDR3 protein: CATSVTGLTYNEQFF. CDR3 nucleotide sequence: TGTGCCACCAGTGTGACAGGCCTAACCTACAATGAGCAGTTCTTC.

This clonotype occurred a few times. This chain uses TRBV12-3 or TRBV12-4 with TRBJ2-2; 10 bases are shared with TRBD2. The trim removed 5 bases at V and 5 bases at J, leaving 8 bases unmatched. The length of the CDR3 is 16 residues. CDR3 in DNA: TGTGCCAGCAGTGGTATAGCGGGAGGCCGGACCGGGGAGCTGTTTTTT. Translation: CASSGIAGGRTGELFF.

The gene calls are TRBV6-1 and TRBJ1-1, with 8 bases lining up with TRBD1. This CDR3 is 13 amino acids long. Trimming cost V 5 bases and J 5 bases; bases outside gene matches: 4. Germline assignment: CDR1 MNHNS and CDR2 SASEGT. This CDR3 reads CASSPWTGTEAFF. The CDR3 DNA sequence: TGTGCCAGCAGTCCGTGGACAGGGACTGAAGCTTTCTTT.

Here the CDR3 DNA reads TGCGCCAGCAGCTCAGGGACTAGCGGATTATACGGGGAGCTGTTTTTT. It yields the protein CASSSGTSGLYGELFF. This chain links TRBV5-1 with TRBJ2-2; 11 positions match TRBD2. This CDR3 spans 16 amino acids. Per germline, CDR1 SGHRS and CDR2 YFSETQ. Germline trimming cut 3 bases from V and 7 bases from J; bases unmatched to any gene: 8.

There are a few counts of this clonotype. The rearrangement links TRBV30 to TRBJ2-5, with no clear D. Germline V gives CDR1 GTSNPN, CDR2 SVGIG (reference sequence). The CDR3 has 12 residues. Trimming removed 4 bases at V and 0 bases at J, with 6 bases between. CDR3 protein: CAWNRDQETQYF. The CDR3 DNA sequence: TGTGCCTGGAATAGGGACCAAGAGACCCAGTACTTC.

This clonotype was seen once. The V gene is TRBV15, the J gene TRBJ2-3, with TRBD2 matching 12 bases. Germline V gene lookup returns CDR1 LNHNV and CDR2 YYDKDF (reference sequence). CDR3 length: 18 amino acids. The ends lost 7 bases at V and 2 bases at J; junction bases unmatched: 13. CDR3 amino acids: CATTGPRGTSGYTDTQYF. Here the CDR3 DNA reads TGTGCCACCACGGGACCTCGGGGGACTAGCGGGTACACAGATACGCAGTATTTT. Using reference TRBV15 and TRBJ2-3 for the parts outside the CDR3, the full variable domain is DAMVIQNPRYQVTQFGKPVTLSCSQTLNHNVMYWYQQKSSQAPKLLFHYYDKDFNNEADTPDNFQSRRPNTSFCFLDIRSPGLGDTAMYLCATTGPRGTSGYTDTQYFGPGTRLTVL.

This chain joins TRBV6-6 and TRBJ2-7, with D maybe TRBD2 (5 bases). This CDR3 spans 12 amino acids. Germline V gene sequence: CDR1 MNHNY, CDR2 SVGAGI (reference sequence). V was pared by 2 bases and J by 5 bases, with 7 bases between. CDR3 residues: CASSYPGDEQYF. The CDR3 DNA reads as TGTGCCAGCAGTTACCCCGGGGACGAGCAGTACTTC.

The CDR3 nucleotides are TGTGCCAGCAGCTTAGGGCTTGGGGGGGGTGGCAAGGCTTTCTTT. As protein: CASSLGLGGGGKAFF. The chain links TRBV7-2 to TRBJ1-1, with a possible D match to TRBD1 (5 bases). V was clipped by 1 base and J by 11 bases, with 20 bases between them. Germline V lookup: CDR1 SGHTA, CDR2 FQGNSA. The CDR3 sequence is 15 residues long.

The J gene is TRBJ1-5, the V gene TRBV30, with D hard to call. V dropped 0 bases and J dropped 5 bases, with 8 bases sitting between them. This CDR3 region has 13 residues. Germline V gene sequence: CDR1 GTSNPN, CDR2 SVGIG (reference sequence). The CDR3 sequence: CAWSVRRDQPQHF. The DNA of the CDR3 is TGTGCCTGGAGTGTCAGGAGGGATCAGCCCCAGCATTTT.

This clonotype came up many times. The chain has TRBV12-3 or TRBV12-4 and TRBJ1-5; D is unclear. This CDR3 is 13 amino acids long. Trimming pared 0 bases from V and 7 bases from J, leaving 7 bases between. The chain's CDR3 is CASSLADGQPQHF. The CDR3 nucleotides read TGTGCCAGCAGTTTAGCGGATGGACAGCCCCAGCATTTT.

This chain links TRBV24-1 with TRBJ1-2; D is uncertain. Germline V lookup: CDR1 KGHDR, CDR2 SFDVKD. The CDR3 runs 13 residues. V lost 4 bases, J lost 4 bases, and 9 bases lay in between. The CDR3 region is CATSDTIFYGYTF. The CDR3 DNA reads as TGTGCCACCAGTGACACAATCTTCTATGGCTACACCTTC.

The gene calls are TRBV12-3 or TRBV12-4 and TRBJ2-7; no reliable D call. V lost 5 bases to trimming and J lost 3 bases, with 5 bases between them. The CDR3 has 11 amino acids. CDR3 sequence: CASSTDYEQYF. In DNA, the CDR3 is TGTGCCAGCAGTACGGACTACGAGCAGTACTTC.

The genes are TRBV2 and TRBJ2-2; D is tentatively TRBD1 or TRBD2 (6 bases each). Germline CDR1 SNHLY, CDR2 FYNNEI. The CDR3 sequence is 17 residues long. V lost 9 bases and J 0 bases, leaving 20 bases between the germline ends. The CDR3: CARTPRGGTPNTGELFF. CDR3 sequence (DNA): TGTGCCAGAACCCCCCGAGGGGGGACCCCGAACACCGGGGAGCTGTTTTTT.

The chain has TRBV29-1 and TRBJ2-5, with a possible D match to TRBD2 (8 bases). This CDR3 has 17 residues. The V gene's germline CDR1 is SQVTM and CDR2 ANQGSEA. Trimming shortened V by 2 bases and J by 3 bases, and 22 bases separated the two germline ends. The CDR3 DNA reads as TGCAGCGTTGAACTCCAGGGGGGACTAGTCATGGAAGAGACCCAGTACTTC. It yields the protein CSVELQGGLVMEETQYF. Complete variable domain (other parts from reference TRBV29-1 and TRBJ2-5): SAVISQKPSRDICQRGTSLTIQCQVDSQVTMMFWYRQQPGQSLTLIATANQGSEATYESGFVIDKFPISRPNLTFSTLTVSNMSPEDSSIYLCSVELQGGLVMEETQYFGPGTRLLVL.

V usage is TRBV5-4 and J usage is TRBJ2-5; D possibly corresponds to TRBD2 (5 bases). This CDR3 contains 14 residues. Between the trimmed V and J ends, which lost 4 bases and 2 bases, there was a span of 12 bases. Germline loops: CDR1 SGHNT, CDR2 YYREEE (reference sequence). The CDR3 DNA follows: TGTGCCAGCAGCGTCGAGGGCCCACAAGAGACCCAGTACTTC. It translates to CASSVEGPQETQYF.

The chain has TRBV11-2 and TRBJ2-3; 7 bases line up with TRBD1. The V and J ends lost 4 bases and 5 bases, in that order; junction bases with no gene match: 18. The length of the CDR3 is 18 residues. Germline values: CDR1 SGHAT, CDR2 FQNNGV. This chain's CDR3 is CASSYIFTGAPQGDTQYF. CDR3 DNA sequence: TGTGCCAGCAGCTACATTTTTACAGGGGCACCTCAGGGAGATACGCAGTATTTT.

V is TRBV7-2 and J is TRBJ2-1, with no clear D. Trimming pared 3 bases from V and 2 bases from J, leaving 8 bases between. The germline CDR1 and CDR2 sequences are SGHTA and FQGNSA. The CDR3 consists of 14 residues. The chain's CDR3 is CASSFFGPYNEQFF. The CDR3, as DNA: TGTGCCAGCAGCTTCTTCGGGCCCTACAATGAGCAGTTCTTC.

This sequence joins TRBV6-2 or TRBV6-3 and TRBJ1-5; D is undetermined. This CDR3 spans 14 amino acids. Germline assignment: CDR1 MNHEY and CDR2 SVGEGT. The germline V and J ends were trimmed by 4 bases and 7 bases, with 14 bases remaining between them. The CDR3 here is CASSFASFTQPQHF. CDR3 nucleotide sequence: TGTGCCAGCAGTTTCGCCTCCTTCACGCAGCCCCAGCATTTT.